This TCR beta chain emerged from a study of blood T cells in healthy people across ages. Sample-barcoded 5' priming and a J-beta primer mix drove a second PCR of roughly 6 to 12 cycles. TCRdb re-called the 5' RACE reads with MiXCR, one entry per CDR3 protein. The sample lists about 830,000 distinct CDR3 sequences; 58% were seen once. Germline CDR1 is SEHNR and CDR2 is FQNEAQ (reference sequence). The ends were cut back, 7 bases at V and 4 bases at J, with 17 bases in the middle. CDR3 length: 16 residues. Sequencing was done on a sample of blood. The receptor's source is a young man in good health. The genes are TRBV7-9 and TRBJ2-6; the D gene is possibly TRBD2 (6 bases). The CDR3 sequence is CASNNLGTRGANVLTF. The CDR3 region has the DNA TGTGCCAGCAACAACCTCGGGACTCGGGGGGCCAACGTCCTGACTTTC.